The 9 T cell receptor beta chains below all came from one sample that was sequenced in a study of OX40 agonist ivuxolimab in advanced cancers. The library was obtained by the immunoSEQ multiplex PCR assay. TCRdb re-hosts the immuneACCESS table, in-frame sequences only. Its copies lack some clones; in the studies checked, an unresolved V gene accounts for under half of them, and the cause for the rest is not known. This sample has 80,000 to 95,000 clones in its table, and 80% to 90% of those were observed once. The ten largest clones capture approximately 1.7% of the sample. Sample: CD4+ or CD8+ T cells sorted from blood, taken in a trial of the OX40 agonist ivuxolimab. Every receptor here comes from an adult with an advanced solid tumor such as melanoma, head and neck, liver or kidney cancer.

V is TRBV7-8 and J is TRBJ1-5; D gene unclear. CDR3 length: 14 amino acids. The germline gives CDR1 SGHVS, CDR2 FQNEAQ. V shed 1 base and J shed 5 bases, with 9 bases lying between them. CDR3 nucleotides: TGTGCCAGCAGCTTAGGGGGTCGGGATCAGCCCCAGCATTTT. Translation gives CASSLGGRDQPQHF.

The CDR3 nucleotides are TGTGCCAGCACCCAACAGGCCGGGACCGGGGGCGCTACCGCCCTCCACTTT. This gives the protein CASTQQAGTGGATALHF. V gene TRBV28 combines with J gene TRBJ1-6, with D maybe TRBD1 (6 bases). CDR3 length equals 17 residues. CDR1 and CDR2 from the germline V gene are MDHEN and SYDVKM. V lost 7 bases, J lost 14 bases, and 30 bases lay in between.

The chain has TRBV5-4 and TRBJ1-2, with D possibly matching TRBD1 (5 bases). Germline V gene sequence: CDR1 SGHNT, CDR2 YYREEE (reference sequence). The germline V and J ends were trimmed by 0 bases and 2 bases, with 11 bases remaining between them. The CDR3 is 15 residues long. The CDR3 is CASSLAGLTNYGYTF. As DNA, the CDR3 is TGTGCCAGCAGCTTGGCGGGACTGACAAACTATGGCTACACCTTC.

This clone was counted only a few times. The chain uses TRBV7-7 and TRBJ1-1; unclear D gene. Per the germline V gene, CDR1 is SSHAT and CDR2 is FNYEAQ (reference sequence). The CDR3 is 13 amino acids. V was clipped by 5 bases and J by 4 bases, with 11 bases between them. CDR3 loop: CASSNRSFTEAFF. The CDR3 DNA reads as TGTGCCAGCAGCAACCGGAGTTTCACTGAAGCTTTCTTT.

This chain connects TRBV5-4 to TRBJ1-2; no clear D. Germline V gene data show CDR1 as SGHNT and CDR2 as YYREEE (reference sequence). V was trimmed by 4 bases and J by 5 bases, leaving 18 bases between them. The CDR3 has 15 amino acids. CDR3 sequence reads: CASSPSGGRGYGYTF. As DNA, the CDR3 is TGTGCCAGCAGCCCCTCGGGTGGAAGAGGGTATGGCTACACCTTC.

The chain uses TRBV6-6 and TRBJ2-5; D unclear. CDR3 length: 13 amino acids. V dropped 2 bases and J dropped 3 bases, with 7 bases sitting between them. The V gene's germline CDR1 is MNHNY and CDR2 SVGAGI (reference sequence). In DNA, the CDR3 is TGTGCCAGCAGTTACCCATCCGAAGAGACCCAGTACTTC. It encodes CASSYPSEETQYF.

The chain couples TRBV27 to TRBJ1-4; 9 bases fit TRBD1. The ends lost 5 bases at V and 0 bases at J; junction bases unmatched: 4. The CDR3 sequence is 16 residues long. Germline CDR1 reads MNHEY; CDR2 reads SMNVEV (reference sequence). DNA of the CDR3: TGTGCCAGCAGTCAAGGACAGGGGACAACTAATGAAAAACTGTTTTTT. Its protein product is CASSQGQGTTNEKLFF.

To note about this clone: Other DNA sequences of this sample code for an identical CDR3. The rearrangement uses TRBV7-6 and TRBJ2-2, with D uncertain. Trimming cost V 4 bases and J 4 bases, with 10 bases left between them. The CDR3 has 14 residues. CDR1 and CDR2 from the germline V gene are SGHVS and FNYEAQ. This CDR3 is CASSSLQLTGELFF. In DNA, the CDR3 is TGTGCCAGCAGCTCTCTACAGCTCACCGGGGAGCTGTTTTTT.

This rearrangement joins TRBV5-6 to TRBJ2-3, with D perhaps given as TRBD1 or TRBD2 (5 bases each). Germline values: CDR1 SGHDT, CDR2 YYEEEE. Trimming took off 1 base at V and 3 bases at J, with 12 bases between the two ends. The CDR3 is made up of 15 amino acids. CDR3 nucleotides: TGTGCCAGCAGCTTGCGAGGGGTGTCGACAGATACGCAGTATTTT. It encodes CASSLRGVSTDTQYF.